This TCR beta chain was recovered during a study of Ad26.COV2.S vaccination and SARS-CoV-2 variants. About the study: Enrollment placed the donor in the COV1001 Ad26.COV2.S trial arm.

This clone has a handful of counts. The antigen is not known. Study findings and constraints: Greater spike-specific TCR breadth was seen in vaccine recipients than in placebo recipients.

Treatment reported: about 20 received Ad26.COV2.S at low or high dose, single or two shots; 5 received placebo; per-sample allocation not given. Sampling took place 63 days after the first vaccine or placebo injection. TCRdb's table, derived via immunoSEQ multiplex PCR, lists solely in-frame clones and lacks some. The sample includes about 400,000 clones, approximately 86% of them seen just once. The sample consisted of peripheral blood, taken in a trial of Ad26.COV2.S vaccine versus placebo. This TCR derives from a person aged 18-65 years who received the Ad26.COV2.S COVID-19 vaccine or a placebo.

The DNA for the CDR3 is TGTGCCAGAGAGAGAAAGCCACGAAGGACAGGGTTAGGAGAGACCCAGTACTTC. This gives the protein CARERKPRRTGLGETQYF. The gene calls are TRBV7-8 and TRBJ2-5, with TRBD1 matching over 8 bases. Per the germline V gene, CDR1 is SGHVS and CDR2 is FQNEAQ. V shed 9 bases, J shed 4 bases, and the junction held 22 bases outside the gene matches. The CDR3 has 18 amino acids.